One sample yielded the 5 T cell receptor beta chains listed below, sequenced in a study of a mutant IDH1 vaccine in newly diagnosed glioma. Indicated time point: week 23, last vaccination. Every vaccine dose comprised 300 ug of mutant IDH1 20-mer peptide plus topical imiquimod. Generated by immunoSEQ multiplex PCR, the TCRdb table keeps only in-frame clones and is missing some. The sample holds approximately 45,000 clones, roughly 90% seen once. These receptors have no known antigen. The sample here was PBMCs, taken from a glioma patient whose treatment included an IDH1 peptide vaccine. The receptors stem from a man aged 50-59 years with glioma.

This clone was observed once. V and J are TRBV9 and TRBJ1-1, with 7 positions matching TRBD1. Germline CDR1 is SGDLS and CDR2 is YYNGEE. With V trimmed by 0 bases and J by 1 base, 6 bases remained unmatched. The CDR3 is made up of 16 amino acids. CDR3 amino acids: CASSVGQGTSNTEAFF. The DNA of the CDR3 is TGTGCCAGCAGCGTAGGACAGGGAACTTCGAACACTGAAGCTTTCTTT.

This clone was seen only once. V is TRBV4-2 and J is TRBJ1-1; the D gene is possibly TRBD1 (5 bases). The CDR3 spans 13 residues. V lost 0 bases to trimming and J lost 4 bases, with 6 bases between them. Germline CDR1 is LGHNA and CDR2 is YNFKEQ. CDR3 in DNA: TGTGCCAGCAGCCAAGATGGGGGCACTGAAGCTTTCTTT. It specifies CASSQDGGTEAFF.

This CDR3 is CASSITAGLDSPLHF. CDR3 bases: TGTGCCAGTAGTATAACGGCAGGGTTGGACTCACCCCTCCACTTT. The chain has TRBV19 and TRBJ1-6; perhaps TRBD1 as D (5 bases). CDR1 LNHDA and CDR2 SQIVND come from the germline V gene (reference sequence). Deletions cut 2 bases from V and 10 bases from J, with 15 bases between. The CDR3 sequence is 15 residues long.

The V call is TRBV28, the J call TRBJ1-4, with D possibly TRBD1 on 5 matching bases. This CDR3 region has 14 residues. Germline CDR1 reads MDHEN; CDR2 reads SYDVKM. With 6 bases removed from V and 3 bases from J, the gap between germline ends came to 11 bases. CDR3 nucleotide sequence: TGTGCCAGCAGAGTGACGGGGGCTAATGAAAAACTGTTTTTT. It codes for CASRVTGANEKLFF.

This chain joins TRBV14 and TRBJ2-1; no clear D gene. Germline CDR1 reads SGHDN; CDR2 reads FVKESK. V was clipped by 4 bases and J by 5 bases, with 15 bases between them. The CDR3 runs 15 residues. CDR3 nucleotide sequence: TGTGCCAGCAGCCCCCTCTCTCTGGGCGACAATGAGCAGTTCTTC. Translated: CASSPLSLGDNEQFF.